This T cell receptor (beta chain) was identified in a study of cytomegalovirus exposure and HLA in healthy donors. Study-level points and caveats: Clusters of TCRs from the first cohort tended to co-occur in the 95 to 150 validation repertoires (as a later analysis found). Reportedly, cytomegalovirus status was diagnosed with high sensitivity and specificity. Rarity characterized most TCR sequences, yet some public TCRs appeared in many donors.

Separation from the roughly 670-subject first cohort characterized the roughly 130-subject validation cohort, to which the donors belonged. Worth noting for this clone: Its specificity is unknown.

Profiled with immunoSEQ multiplex PCR; TCRdb holds only in-frame clones, not every one. The table lists 200,000 to 250,000 clones, roughly 84% of them singletons. Germline V gene sequence: CDR1 SGHKS, CDR2 YYEKEE (reference sequence). J gave up 7 bases and V 5 bases, and 6 bases lay outside the gene matches. This CDR3 is 13 amino acids long. This TCR came from a woman younger than 45 in good health and CMV-seropositive. Input material: PBMCs. V and J are TRBV5-5 and TRBJ2-1; 7 positions match TRBD1. The CDR3 region is CASSKRQGNEQFF. CDR3 bases: TGTGCCAGCAGTAAAAGACAGGGTAATGAGCAGTTCTTC.